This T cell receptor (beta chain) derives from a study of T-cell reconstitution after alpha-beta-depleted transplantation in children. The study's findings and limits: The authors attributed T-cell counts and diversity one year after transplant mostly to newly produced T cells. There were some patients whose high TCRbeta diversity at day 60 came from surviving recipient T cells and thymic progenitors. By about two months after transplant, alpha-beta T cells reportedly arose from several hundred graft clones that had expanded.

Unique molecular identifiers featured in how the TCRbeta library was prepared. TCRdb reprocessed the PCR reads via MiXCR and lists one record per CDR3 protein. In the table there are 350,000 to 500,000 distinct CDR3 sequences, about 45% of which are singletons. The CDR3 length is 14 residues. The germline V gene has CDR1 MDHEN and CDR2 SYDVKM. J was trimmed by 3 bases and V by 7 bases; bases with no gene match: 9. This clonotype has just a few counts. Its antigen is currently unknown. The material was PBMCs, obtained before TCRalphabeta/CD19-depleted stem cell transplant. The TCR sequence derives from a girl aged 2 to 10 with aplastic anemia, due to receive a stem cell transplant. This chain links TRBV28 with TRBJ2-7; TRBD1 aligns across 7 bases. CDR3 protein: CASIAQGPSYEQYF. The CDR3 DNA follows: TGTGCCAGCATTGCACAGGGGCCCAGCTACGAGCAGTACTTC.